Sequencing of this T cell receptor beta chain was carried out in a study of T cell changes during pregnancy in multiple sclerosis. TCRdb keeps only in-frame clones here, not all; method: immunoSEQ multiplex PCR. Found here are more than 80,000 clones, less than 95% of them singletons; the top ten hold roughly 1.5%. Trimming cost V 0 bases and J 8 bases, with 5 bases left between them. The CDR3 has 12 residues. Per germline, CDR1 SGHRS and CDR2 YFSETQ. The TCR sequence derives from a female donor with multiple sclerosis, enrolled in a pregnancy study. Sequences were derived from peripheral blood, sampled before pregnancy. The chain combines TRBV5-1 with TRBJ1-4; tentatively, D is TRBD1 (5 bases). The DNA of the CDR3 is TGCGCCAGCAGCTTGGACAGGGAAAAACTGTTTTTT. Translated, it gives CASSLDREKLFF. Using reference TRBV5-1 and TRBJ1-4 for the parts outside the CDR3, the full variable domain is KAGVTQTPRYLIKTRGQQVTLSCSPISGHRSVSWYQQTPGQGLQFLFEYFSETQRNKGNFPGRFSGRQFSNSRSEMNVSTLELGDSALYLCASSLDREKLFFGSGTQLSVL.